This T cell receptor beta chain was recorded in a study of T cells after posttransplantation cyclophosphamide. Germline CDR1 SGHAT, CDR2 FQNNGV. This CDR3 region has 14 residues. V dropped 2 bases and J dropped 6 bases, with 11 bases sitting between them. Notes on this clone: The antigen is undetermined.

Profiling relied on immunoSEQ multiplex PCR, and the TCRdb table lists in-frame clones only, not all of them. Of 1,500 to 1,600 clones in the sample, 95% to 98% were seen once. Cells defined as naive were viable CD3+CD4+ or CD3+CD8+ and CCR7+CD45RA+CD45RO-CD95-CD27+CD28+. Study findings and constraints: Donor-recipient repertoire similarity was low at 1-2 months, rising over year one. Blood and skin or GI T cell repertoires showed limited TRB overlap.

The receptor comes from a woman aged 55-70 years in good health, CMV-negative, and a related stem cell transplant donor. This sequence joins TRBV11-2 and TRBJ2-1; D might be TRBD2 (6 bases). Sequencing was done on a sample of naive CD8+ T cells sorted from PBMCs. The CDR3 bases are TGTGCCAGCAGCTTAAGCGGAGGGCGCAATGAGCAGTTCTTC. The encoded protein is CASSLSGGRNEQFF.